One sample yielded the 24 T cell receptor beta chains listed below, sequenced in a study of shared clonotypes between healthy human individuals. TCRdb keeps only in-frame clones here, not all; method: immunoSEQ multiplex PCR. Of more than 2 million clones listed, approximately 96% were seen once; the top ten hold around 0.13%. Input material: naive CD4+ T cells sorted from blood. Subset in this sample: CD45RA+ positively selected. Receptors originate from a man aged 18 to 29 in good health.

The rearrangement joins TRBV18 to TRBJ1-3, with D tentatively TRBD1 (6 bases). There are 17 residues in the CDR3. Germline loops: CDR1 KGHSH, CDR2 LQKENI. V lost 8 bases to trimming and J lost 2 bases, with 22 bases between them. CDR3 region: CASTVTISGATGNTIYF. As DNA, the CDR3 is TGTGCCAGCACGGTAACCATCTCAGGGGCGACTGGAAACACCATATATTTT.

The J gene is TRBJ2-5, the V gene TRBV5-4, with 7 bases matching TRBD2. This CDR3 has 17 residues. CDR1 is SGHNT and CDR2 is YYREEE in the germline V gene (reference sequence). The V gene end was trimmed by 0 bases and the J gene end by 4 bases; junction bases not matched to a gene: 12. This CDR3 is CASSLGVGGPILETQYF. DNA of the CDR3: TGTGCCAGCAGCTTGGGGGTGGGAGGGCCGATCCTAGAGACCCAGTACTTC.

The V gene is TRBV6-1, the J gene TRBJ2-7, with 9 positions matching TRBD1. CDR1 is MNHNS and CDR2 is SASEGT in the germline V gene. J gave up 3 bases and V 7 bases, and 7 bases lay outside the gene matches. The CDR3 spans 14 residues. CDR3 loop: CASILQGALYEQYF. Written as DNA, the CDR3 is TGTGCCAGCATTTTACAGGGGGCGCTCTACGAGCAGTACTTC.

This chain's CDR3 is CASSQEQGRYGYTF. The CDR3 DNA sequence: TGCGCCAGCAGCCAGGAACAGGGGCGGTATGGCTACACCTTC. The J gene is TRBJ1-2, the V gene TRBV4-1; 7 nucleotides match TRBD1. The V gene end was trimmed by 3 bases and the J gene end by 5 bases; junction bases not matched to a gene: 6. CDR1 and CDR2 from the germline V gene are MGHRA and YSYEKL. The CDR3 has 14 amino acids.

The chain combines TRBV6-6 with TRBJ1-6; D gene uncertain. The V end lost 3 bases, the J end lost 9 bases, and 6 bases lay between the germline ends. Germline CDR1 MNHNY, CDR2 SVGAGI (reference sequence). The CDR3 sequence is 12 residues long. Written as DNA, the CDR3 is TGTGCCAGCAGTTATCCGACTTCACCCCTCCACTTT. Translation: CASSYPTSPLHF.

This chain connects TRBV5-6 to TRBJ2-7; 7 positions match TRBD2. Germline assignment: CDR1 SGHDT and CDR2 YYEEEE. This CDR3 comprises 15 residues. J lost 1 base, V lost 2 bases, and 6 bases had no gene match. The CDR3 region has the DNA TGTGCCAGCAGCTTAGAACCGGGACTATCCTACGAGCAGTACTTC. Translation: CASSLEPGLSYEQYF. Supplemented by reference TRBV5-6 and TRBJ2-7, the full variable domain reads DAGVTQSPTHLIKTRGQQVTLRCSPKSGHDTVSWYQQALGQGPQFIFQYYEEEERQRGNFPDRFSGHQFPNYSSELNVNALLLGDSALYLCASSLEPGLSYEQYFGPGTRLTVT.

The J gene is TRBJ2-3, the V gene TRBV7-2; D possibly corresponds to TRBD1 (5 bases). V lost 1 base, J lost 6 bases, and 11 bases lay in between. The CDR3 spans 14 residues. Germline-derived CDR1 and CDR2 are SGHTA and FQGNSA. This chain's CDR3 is CASSLELGVDTQYF. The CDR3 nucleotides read TGTGCCAGCAGCTTAGAGCTAGGGGTGGATACGCAGTATTTT.

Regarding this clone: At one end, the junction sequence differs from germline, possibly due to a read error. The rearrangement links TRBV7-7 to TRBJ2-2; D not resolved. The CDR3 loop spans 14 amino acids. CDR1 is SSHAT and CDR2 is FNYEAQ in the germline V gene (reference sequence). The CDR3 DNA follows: TGTGCTAGCAGCTTAGAACTCAACACCGGGGAGCTGTTTTTT. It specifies CASSLELNTGELFF.

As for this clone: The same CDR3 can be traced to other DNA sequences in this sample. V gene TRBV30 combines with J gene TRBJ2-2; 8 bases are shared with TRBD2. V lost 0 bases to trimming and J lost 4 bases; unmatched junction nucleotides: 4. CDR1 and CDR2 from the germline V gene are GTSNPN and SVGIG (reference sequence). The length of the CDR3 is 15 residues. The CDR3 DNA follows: TGTGCCTGGAGTGTACCCGGGAGGGGCACCGGGGAGCTGTTTTTT. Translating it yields CAWSVPGRGTGELFF.

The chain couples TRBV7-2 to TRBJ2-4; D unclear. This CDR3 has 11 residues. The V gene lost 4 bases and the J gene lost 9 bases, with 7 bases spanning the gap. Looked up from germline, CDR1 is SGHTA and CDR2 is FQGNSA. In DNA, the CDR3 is TGTGCCAGCAGCTCGACCTCCATTCAGTACTTC. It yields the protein CASSSTSIQYF.

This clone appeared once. This CDR3 is CAVMLGQGIPEAFF. Here the CDR3 DNA reads TGTGCCGTTATGCTCGGACAGGGGATTCCTGAAGCTTTCTTT. The V call is TRBV30, the J call TRBJ1-1, with 9 positions matching TRBD1. V was pared by 8 bases and J by 6 bases, with 13 bases of the junction left unmatched. CDR3 length: 14 amino acids. Germline V gene data show CDR1 as GTSNPN and CDR2 as SVGIG (reference sequence).

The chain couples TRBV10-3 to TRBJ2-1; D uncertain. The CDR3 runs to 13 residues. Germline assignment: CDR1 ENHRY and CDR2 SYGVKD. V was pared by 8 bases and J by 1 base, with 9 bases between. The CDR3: CAISVGSYNEQFF. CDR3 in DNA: TGTGCCATCTCGGTAGGGTCCTACAATGAGCAGTTCTTC.

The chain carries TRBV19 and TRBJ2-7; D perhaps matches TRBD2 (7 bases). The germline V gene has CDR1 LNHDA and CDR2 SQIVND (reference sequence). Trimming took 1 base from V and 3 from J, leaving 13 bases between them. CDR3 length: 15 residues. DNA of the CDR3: TGTGCCAGTAGTATAGTATCGCGGGGGCACTACGAGCAGTACTTC. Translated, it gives CASSIVSRGHYEQYF.

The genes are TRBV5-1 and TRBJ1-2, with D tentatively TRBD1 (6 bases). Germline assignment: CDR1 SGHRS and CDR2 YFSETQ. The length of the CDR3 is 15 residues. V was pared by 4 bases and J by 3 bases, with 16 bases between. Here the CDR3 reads CASSHNGGSYYGYTF. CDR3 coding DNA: TGCGCCAGCAGCCACAACGGGGGCTCGTACTATGGCTACACCTTC.

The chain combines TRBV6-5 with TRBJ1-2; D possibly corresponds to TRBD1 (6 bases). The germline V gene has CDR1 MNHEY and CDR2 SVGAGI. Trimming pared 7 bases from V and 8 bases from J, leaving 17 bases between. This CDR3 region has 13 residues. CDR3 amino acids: CASTRGEGHGYTF. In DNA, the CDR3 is TGTGCCAGCACTAGAGGGGAGGGACACGGCTACACCTTC.

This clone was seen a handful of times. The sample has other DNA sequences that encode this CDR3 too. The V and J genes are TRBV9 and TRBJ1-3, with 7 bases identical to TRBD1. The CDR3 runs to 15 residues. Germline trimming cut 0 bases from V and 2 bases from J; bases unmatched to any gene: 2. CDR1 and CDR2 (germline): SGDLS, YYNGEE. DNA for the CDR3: TGTGCCAGCAGCGTAGGGACAGGACCTGGAAACACCATATATTTT. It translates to CASSVGTGPGNTIYF.

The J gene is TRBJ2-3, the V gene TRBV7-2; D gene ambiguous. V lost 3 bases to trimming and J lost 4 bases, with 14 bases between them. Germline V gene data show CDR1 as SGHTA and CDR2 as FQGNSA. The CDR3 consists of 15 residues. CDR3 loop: CASSLAPKSSDTQYF. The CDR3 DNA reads TGTGCCAGCAGCTTGGCCCCCAAGTCCTCAGATACGCAGTATTTT.

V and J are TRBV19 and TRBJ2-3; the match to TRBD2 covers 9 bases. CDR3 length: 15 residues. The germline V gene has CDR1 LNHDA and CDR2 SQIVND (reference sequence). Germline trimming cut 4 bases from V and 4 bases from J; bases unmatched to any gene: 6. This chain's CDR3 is CASSKRTSDADTQYF. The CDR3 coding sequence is TGTGCCAGTAGTAAAAGGACTAGCGACGCAGATACGCAGTATTTT. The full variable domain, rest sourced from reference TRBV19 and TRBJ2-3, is DGGITQSPKYLFRKEGQNVTLSCEQNLNHDAMYWYRQDPGQGLRLIYYSQIVNDFQKGDIAEGYSVSREKKESFPLTVTSAQKNPTAFYLCASSKRTSDADTQYFGPGTRLTVL.

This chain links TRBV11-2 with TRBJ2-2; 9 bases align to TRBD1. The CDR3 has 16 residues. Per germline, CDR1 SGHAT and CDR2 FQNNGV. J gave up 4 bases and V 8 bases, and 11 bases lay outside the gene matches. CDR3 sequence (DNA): TGTGCCAGCGGTTCAACCGGGACAGGGATCACCGGGGAGCTGTTTTTT. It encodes CASGSTGTGITGELFF.

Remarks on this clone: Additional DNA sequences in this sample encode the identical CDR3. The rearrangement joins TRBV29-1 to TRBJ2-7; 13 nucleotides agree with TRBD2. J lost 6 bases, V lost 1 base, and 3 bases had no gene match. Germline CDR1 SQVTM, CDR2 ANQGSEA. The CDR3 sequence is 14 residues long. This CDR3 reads CSVEGRLAGGEQYF. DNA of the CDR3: TGCAGCGTTGAAGGGCGACTAGCGGGAGGCGAGCAGTACTTC.

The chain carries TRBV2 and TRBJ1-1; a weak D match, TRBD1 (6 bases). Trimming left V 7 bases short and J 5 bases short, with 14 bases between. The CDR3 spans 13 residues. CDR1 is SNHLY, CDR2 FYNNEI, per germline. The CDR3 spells CASTGGGRTEAFF. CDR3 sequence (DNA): TGTGCCAGCACGGGTGGGGGCAGGACTGAAGCTTTCTTT.

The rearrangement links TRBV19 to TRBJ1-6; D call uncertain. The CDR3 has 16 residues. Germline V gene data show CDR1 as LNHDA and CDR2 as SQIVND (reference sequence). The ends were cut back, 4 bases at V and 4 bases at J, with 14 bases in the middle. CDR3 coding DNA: TGTGCCAGTAGTACGATCGGGTACTCATATAATTCACCCCTCCACTTT. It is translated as CASSTIGYSYNSPLHF.

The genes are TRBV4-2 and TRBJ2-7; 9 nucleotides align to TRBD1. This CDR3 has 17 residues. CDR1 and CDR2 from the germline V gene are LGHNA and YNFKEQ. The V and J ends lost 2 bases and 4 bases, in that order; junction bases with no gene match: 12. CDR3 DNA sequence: TGTGCCAGCAGCCAACACCCCCCGGACAGGGGCGTTTACGAGCAGTACTTC. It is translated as CASSQHPPDRGVYEQYF.

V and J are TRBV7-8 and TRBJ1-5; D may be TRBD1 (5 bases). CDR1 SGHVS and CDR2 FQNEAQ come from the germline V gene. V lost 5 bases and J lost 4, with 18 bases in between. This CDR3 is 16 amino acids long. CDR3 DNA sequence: TGTGCCAGCAGCGAGATCGGGGCCGGGGAAAATCAGCCCCAGCATTTT. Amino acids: CASSEIGAGENQPQHF.